Presented here are 20 T cell receptor beta chains from one specimen sequenced in a study of human T cells and chemical hapten exposure. Using its own MiXCR run on the RACE reads, TCRdb lists one record per CDR3 protein. The repertoire includes more than 100,000 distinct CDR3 sequences, roughly an eighth of them detected once, and over 0.85% sits in the top ten. Time point meaning: patch test 1, 2 weeks after DPC sensitization. As to treatment: therapeutic diphenylcyclopropenone sensitization with weekly scalp DPC. Specimen: whole blood, collected in connection with sensitization to the hapten diphenylcyclopropenone (DPC). Receptor source: a man aged 18-30 years with alopecia areata. Some clones in this sample may be carry-over from other donors' samples.

The sample holds many counts of this clonotype. V gene TRBV29-1 combines with J gene TRBJ2-5; no reliable D call. The germline V gene encodes CDR1 SQVTM and CDR2 ANQGSEA. The CDR3 spans 11 residues. Trimming removed 1 base at V and 6 bases at J, with 6 bases between. The CDR3 region is CSVEGEKTQYF. The CDR3 DNA is TGCAGCGTTGAAGGGGAAAAGACCCAGTACTTC.

This clonotype came up a few times. V gene TRBV20-1 combines with J gene TRBJ2-7, with 9 bases fitting TRBD1. Trimming took 4 bases from V and 3 from J; bases not matched to a gene: 4. Germline V gene lookup returns CDR1 DFQATT and CDR2 SNEGSKA (reference sequence). The CDR3 loop spans 13 amino acids. CDR3 loop: CSAKDRGDYEQYF. The CDR3 nucleotides are TGCAGTGCTAAAGACAGGGGGGACTACGAGCAGTACTTC.

V and J are TRBV3-1 and TRBJ2-1, with 9 bases that match TRBD2. The junction had 12 bases not matched to a gene; V was cut back by 5 bases and J by 4 bases. The V gene's germline CDR1 is LGHDT and CDR2 YNNKEL (reference sequence). The CDR3 loop spans 17 amino acids. The CDR3 is CASSALPGTSFYNEQFF. In DNA form, the CDR3 reads TGTGCCAGCAGCGCCTTGCCAGGGACTAGCTTTTACAATGAGCAGTTCTTC.

The V gene is TRBV10-3, the J gene TRBJ2-6; perhaps TRBD1 as D (5 bases). The CDR3 has 15 amino acids. V was pared by 4 bases and J by 0 bases, with 7 bases between. Germline-derived CDR1 and CDR2 are ENHRY and SYGVKD. The CDR3 loop reads CAISVQGSGANVLTF. The CDR3 coding sequence is TGTGCCATCAGTGTTCAGGGCTCTGGGGCCAACGTCCTGACTTTC.

This clonotype appeared a few times. The gene calls are TRBV9 and TRBJ2-5, with 13 bases matching TRBD2. CDR1 and CDR2 (germline): SGDLS, YYNGEE. The CDR3 contains 16 residues. V lost 3 bases, J lost 5 bases, and 7 bases stayed unmatched. CDR3 DNA: TGTGCCAGCAGCGCCGGAACGGGACTAGCGGGGGAGACCCAGTACTTC. It translates to CASSAGTGLAGETQYF.

In this sample, this clonotype turned up many times. The chain has TRBV11-2 and TRBJ2-2; D may be TRBD2 (5 bases). V gave up 5 bases and J gave up 4 bases, with 14 bases separating them. Germline CDR1 SGHAT, CDR2 FQNNGV. The CDR3 has 15 residues. In DNA form, the CDR3 reads TGTGCCAGCAGCCAGACTACATCCTTCACCGGGGAGCTGTTTTTT. It encodes CASSQTTSFTGELFF. Variable domain in full (rest from reference TRBV11-2 and TRBJ2-2): EAGVAQSPRYKIIEKRQSVAFWCNPISGHATLYWYQQILGQGPKLLIQFQNNGVVDDSQLPKDRFSAERLKGVDSTLKIQPAKLEDSAVYLCASSQTTSFTGELFFGEGSRLTVL.

The V gene is TRBV7-2, the J gene TRBJ1-3; D remains ambiguous. Trimming removed 5 bases at V and 0 bases at J, with 11 bases between. CDR3 length equals 15 residues. The germline CDR1 and CDR2 sequences are SGHTA and FQGNSA. The CDR3 nucleotides read TGTGCCAGCAGCCAATTACCTGTCTCTGGAAACACCATATATTTT. It yields the protein CASSQLPVSGNTIYF.

The chain employs TRBV25-1 and TRBJ2-2, with TRBD1 matching 7 bases. Germline assignment: CDR1 MGHDK and CDR2 SYGVNS. The ends lost 4 bases at V and 5 bases at J; junction bases unmatched: 10. The CDR3 totals 16 residues. CDR3 DNA sequence: TGTGCCAGCAGTGGAGACAGGGCTCGTCTGACCGGGGAGCTGTTTTTT. Translating gives CASSGDRARLTGELFF.

This rearrangement joins TRBV4-1 to TRBJ2-2; D remains unclear. The V end was cut by 2 bases, the J end by 5 bases, with 27 bases between. The CDR3 is 20 amino acids. Per the germline V gene, CDR1 is MGHRA and CDR2 is YSYEKL. The CDR3 is CASSQTASIVQINPTGELFF. CDR3 DNA: TGCGCCAGCAGCCAAACAGCGTCAATTGTACAAATCAACCCAACCGGGGAGCTGTTTTTT.

The chain recombines TRBV18 with TRBJ1-2; 7 positions match TRBD1. J was trimmed by 8 bases and V by 3 bases; bases with no gene match: 6. Looked up from germline, CDR1 is KGHSH and CDR2 is LQKENI. CDR3 length: 13 amino acids. CDR3 protein: CASSPDRRGGYTF. The DNA for the CDR3 is TGTGCCAGCTCACCGGACAGGCGTGGCGGCTACACCTTC.

The V call is TRBV29-1, the J call TRBJ2-7, with D possibly being TRBD2 (6 bases). The CDR3 has 14 amino acids. Trimming cost V 5 bases and J 6 bases, with 20 bases left between them. Looked up from germline, CDR1 is SQVTM and CDR2 is ANQGSEA. CDR3 loop: CSVMARGSGVEQYF. DNA for the CDR3: TGCAGCGTTATGGCTCGGGGGTCGGGGGTCGAGCAGTACTTC.

This clonotype appeared many times. This chain links TRBV6-2 or TRBV6-3 with TRBJ1-1, with D possibly TRBD1 on 6 matching bases. This CDR3 contains 14 residues. CDR1 and CDR2 (germline): MNHEY, SVGEGT. V lost 0 bases and J lost 3, with 8 bases in between. The CDR3, as DNA: TGTGCCAGCAGTTACTCAGGACAGTACACTGAAGCTTTCTTT. Protein: CASSYSGQYTEAFF.

This clonotype has just a few counts. The V gene is TRBV28, the J gene TRBJ2-3, with 7 nucleotides matching TRBD2. This CDR3 has 12 residues. The germline gives CDR1 MDHEN, CDR2 SYDVKM. Losses at the gene ends were 6 bases for V and 7 bases for J; bases not matched to a gene: 4. The CDR3 region has the DNA TGTGCCAGCAGGACTAGCTCACATACGCAGTATTTT. It specifies CASRTSSHTQYF.

The V and J genes are TRBV7-6 and TRBJ2-2; no definite D call. This CDR3 is built from 12 residues. Germline V gives CDR1 SGHVS, CDR2 FNYEAQ. The V gene lost 5 bases and the J gene lost 8 bases, with 9 bases spanning the gap. CDR3 protein: CASSPPRGELFF. The CDR3 region has the DNA TGTGCCAGCAGCCCCCCTCGGGGGGAGCTGTTTTTT.

This clonotype appeared a few times. The J gene is TRBJ2-1, the V gene TRBV29-1; D might be TRBD1 (6 bases). This CDR3 contains 13 residues. V gave up 8 bases and J gave up 7 bases, with 18 bases separating them. In germline, CDR1 is SQVTM, CDR2 ANQGSEA. CDR3: CSSDHRVGNEQFF. The CDR3 DNA is TGCAGCTCAGACCACAGGGTCGGGAATGAGCAGTTCTTC.

CDR3 DNA: TGTGCCAGCAGTTTAGGCAGGGAAGCTTTCTTT. This gives the protein CASSLGREAFF. The chain is built from TRBV28 and TRBJ1-1; D unclear. Trimming pared 2 bases from V and 8 bases from J, leaving 6 bases between. The CDR3 covers 11 residues. CDR1 is MDHEN and CDR2 is SYDVKM in the germline V gene.

In its sample, this clonotype was seen many times. The chain recombines TRBV6-6 with TRBJ1-2; possible D gene TRBD1, 5 bases. CDR1 MNHNY and CDR2 SVGAGI come from the germline V gene (reference sequence). The ends were cut back, 8 bases at V and 1 base at J, with 14 bases in the middle. The CDR3 is 14 residues long. CDR3 bases: TGTGCCAGCCGAGACCCGGGACGTAACTATGGCTACACCTTC. This translates into CASRDPGRNYGYTF.

This clonotype showed up many times. The V and J genes are TRBV20-1 and TRBJ1-2, with D hard to call. V lost 3 bases and J 4 bases, leaving 12 bases between the germline ends. Per germline, CDR1 DFQATT and CDR2 SNEGSKA (reference sequence). The CDR3 has 13 residues. CDR3 loop: CSARAGTVYGYTF. The CDR3 DNA sequence: TGCAGTGCTAGGGCAGGCACCGTCTATGGCTACACCTTC.

The chain has TRBV28 and TRBJ1-2; no clear D gene. Germline V gene sequence: CDR1 MDHEN, CDR2 SYDVKM. Trimming stripped 7 bases from V and 2 bases from J, with 11 bases between. The CDR3 spans 13 residues. In DNA, the CDR3 is TGTGCCAGCATCGCGGGCGGAAACTATGGCTACACCTTC. The encoded protein is CASIAGGNYGYTF.

Points on this clonotype: A read error is likely, as this CDR3 ends without the conserved phenylalanine or tryptophan. The chain links TRBV4-2 to TRBJ2-2; D not resolved. This CDR3 region has 11 residues. The V and J ends lost 4 bases and 5 bases respectively, with 2 bases between them. Germline CDR1 reads LGHNA; CDR2 reads YNFKEQ. CDR3 DNA: TGTGCCAGCAGCCGGACCGGGGAGCTGTTTTAT. It codes for CASSRTGELFY.